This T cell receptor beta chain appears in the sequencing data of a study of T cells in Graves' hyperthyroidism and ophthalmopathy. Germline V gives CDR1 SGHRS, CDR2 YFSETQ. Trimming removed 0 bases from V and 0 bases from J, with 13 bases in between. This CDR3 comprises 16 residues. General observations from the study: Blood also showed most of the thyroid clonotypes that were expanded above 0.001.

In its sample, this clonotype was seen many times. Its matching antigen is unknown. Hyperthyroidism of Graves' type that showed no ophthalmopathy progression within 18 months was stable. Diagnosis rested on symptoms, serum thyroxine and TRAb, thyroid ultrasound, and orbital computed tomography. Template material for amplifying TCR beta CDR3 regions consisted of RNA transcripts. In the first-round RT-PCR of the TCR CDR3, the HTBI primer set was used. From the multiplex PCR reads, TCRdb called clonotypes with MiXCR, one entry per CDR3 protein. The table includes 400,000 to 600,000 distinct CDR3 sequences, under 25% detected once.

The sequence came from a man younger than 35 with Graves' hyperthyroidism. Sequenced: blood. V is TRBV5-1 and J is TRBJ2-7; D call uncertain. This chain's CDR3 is CASSLDHTLVSYEQYF. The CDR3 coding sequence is TGCGCCAGCAGCTTGGATCACACGCTAGTCTCCTACGAGCAGTACTTC.